A single sample gave rise to the 13 T cell receptor beta chains below, sequenced in a study of blood T cell repertoires in COVID-19. Clones were read by immunoSEQ multiplex PCR, and TCRdb kept only the in-frame ones, dropping some. The table has 180,000 or so clones, roughly three quarters seen once. Material: peripheral blood. The receptor set was obtained from a woman aged 80 or over with COVID-19, enrolled during active disease.

This clone was seen only once. The rearrangement joins TRBV2 to TRBJ1-1; 7 nucleotides agree with TRBD1. Losses at the gene ends were 4 bases for V and 5 bases for J; bases not matched to a gene: 7. Germline CDR1 reads SNHLY; CDR2 reads FYNNEI. This CDR3 region has 14 residues. The CDR3 sequence is CASSAEGARTEAFF. For the CDR3, the DNA is TGTGCCAGCAGTGCCGAGGGGGCGCGAACTGAAGCTTTCTTT.

The genes are TRBV11-3 and TRBJ1-2; D call uncertain. V was clipped by 3 bases and J by 6 bases, with 20 bases between them. The CDR3 is made up of 16 amino acids. Germline loops: CDR1 SGHNT, CDR2 YENEEA. The CDR3: CASSLGRRALGNGYTF. As DNA, the CDR3 is TGTGCCAGCAGCTTGGGTCGGAGGGCCCTGGGGAATGGCTACACCTTC.

The V gene is TRBV18, the J gene TRBJ1-6; 7 bases map to TRBD1. The germline V gene has CDR1 KGHSH and CDR2 LQKENI. CDR3 size: 16 residues. Losses at the gene ends were 3 bases for V and 6 bases for J; bases not matched to a gene: 8. CDR3 in DNA: TGTGCCAGCTCACCTTTCGGGGACAGTCTTAATTCACCCCTCCACTTT. It translates to CASSPFGDSLNSPLHF.

This sequence joins TRBV4-2 and TRBJ1-2, with 7 bases matching TRBD1. V shed 4 bases, J shed 4 bases, and the junction held 6 bases outside the gene matches. There are 14 residues in the CDR3. Germline-derived CDR1 and CDR2 are LGHNA and YNFKEQ. The CDR3 DNA sequence: TGTGCCAGCAGCCGAGCCAGGGGGGTCTATGGCTACACCTTC. It codes for CASSRARGVYGYTF.

This clone was recorded a few times. The chain's CDR3 is CASSLAGGYEQYF. Here the CDR3 DNA reads TGTGCCAGCAGCTTAGCGGGGGGCTACGAGCAGTACTTC. The chain links TRBV13 to TRBJ2-7, with TRBD2 identical over 7 bases. The J segment lost 3 bases and the V segment lost 1 base, leaving 0 bases of the junction unmatched. The germline V gene encodes CDR1 PRHDT and CDR2 FYEKMQ (reference sequence). The CDR3 is 13 amino acids.

This chain joins TRBV7-9 and TRBJ1-2; D possibly corresponds to TRBD1 (5 bases). With 2 bases removed from V and 8 bases from J, the gap between germline ends came to 12 bases. Per germline, CDR1 SEHNR and CDR2 FQNEAQ (reference sequence). The CDR3 length is 13 residues. The CDR3 DNA sequence: TGTGCCAGCAGCTTAACCCCAGGGTGGGGCTACACCTTC. Amino acid sequence: CASSLTPGWGYTF.

The chain carries TRBV19 and TRBJ1-1; possibly TRBD1 for D (5 bases). Per the germline V gene, CDR1 is LNHDA and CDR2 is SQIVND (reference sequence). The V end was cut by 7 bases, the J end by 1 base, with 13 bases between. The CDR3 sequence is 14 residues long. CDR3 sequence (DNA): TGTGCCAGTAAAACCAGGGTTTGGAACACTGAAGCTTTCTTT. As protein: CASKTRVWNTEAFF.

The chain has TRBV5-4 and TRBJ2-5; 9 nucleotides agree with TRBD1. Trimming cost V 4 bases and J 4 bases; bases outside gene matches: 8. The V gene's germline CDR1 is SGHNT and CDR2 YYREEE (reference sequence). The CDR3 sequence is 15 residues long. CDR3 amino acids: CASSNYRGRGETQYF. In nucleotides, the CDR3 is TGTGCCAGCAGCAACTACAGGGGGCGGGGAGAGACCCAGTACTTC.

The gene calls are TRBV5-1 and TRBJ1-6; possibly TRBD1 for D (5 bases). Germline V lookup: CDR1 SGHRS, CDR2 YFSETQ. V lost 0 bases to trimming and J lost 9 bases, with 13 bases between them. The CDR3 length is 15 residues. CDR3 amino acids: CASSLEGTRGSPLHF. Here the CDR3 DNA reads TGCGCCAGCAGCTTGGAAGGCACAAGGGGTTCACCCCTCCACTTT. Drawing the rest from reference TRBV5-1 and TRBJ1-6, the complete variable domain is KAGVTQTPRYLIKTRGQQVTLSCSPISGHRSVSWYQQTPGQGLQFLFEYFSETQRNKGNFPGRFSGRQFSNSRSEMNVSTLELGDSALYLCASSLEGTRGSPLHFGNGTRLTVT.

CDR3 bases: TGTGCCAGCAGCTTACGAGGACAGGGTTTTTACGAGCAGTACTTC. It codes for CASSLRGQGFYEQYF. The chain links TRBV7-9 to TRBJ2-7, with 8 positions matching TRBD1. CDR1 is SEHNR, CDR2 FQNEAQ, per germline (reference sequence). J was trimmed by 4 bases and V by 2 bases; bases with no gene match: 7. This CDR3 is 15 amino acids long.

V usage is TRBV2 and J usage is TRBJ2-3; 11 bases line up with TRBD2. V lost 6 bases and J lost 4; bases outside the gene matches: 6. The CDR3 loop spans 15 amino acids. Looked up from germline, CDR1 is SNHLY and CDR2 is FYNNEI. CDR3 DNA: TGTGCCAGCAGACAACTAGCGGGAGAGGCAGATACGCAGTATTTT. Its protein product is CASRQLAGEADTQYF.

The chain joins TRBV7-9 to TRBJ1-5, with a weak D call TRBD1 (6 bases). The germline V gene encodes CDR1 SEHNR and CDR2 FQNEAQ (reference sequence). The CDR3 consists of 13 residues. With 5 bases removed from V and 4 bases from J, the gap between germline ends came to 9 bases. CDR3 DNA: TGTGCCAGCAGCCCGGACAGTAATCAGCCCCAGCATTTT. Protein product: CASSPDSNQPQHF.

In its sample, this clone was seen once. The chain uses TRBV11-3 and TRBJ2-1; 16 nucleotides align to TRBD2. V was clipped by 4 bases and J by 15 bases; unmatched bases: 9. CDR1 SGHNT and CDR2 YENEEA come from the germline V gene. The CDR3 is made up of 15 amino acids. The CDR3 bases are TGTGCCAGCAGCTCATCGGGACTAGCGGGGGGGCATAGGTTCTTC. Protein: CASSSSGLAGGHRFF.